The rows below give T cell receptor beta chains drawn from one sample of a study of blood T cells in healthy people across ages. TCRdb redid the calling of the 5' RACE reads with MiXCR, one entry per CDR3 protein. The sample records over a million distinct CDR3 sequences, approximately 40% being singletons. The material sequenced was blood. The source of these receptors is a woman under 30 in good health. The CDR3 runs from the conserved cysteine through the conserved F or W. A D gene is named only where the DNA matches it firmly.

>TRBJ2-1|NA|TRBV7-8
CASSQLGGEYNEQFF
>TRBJ1-5|NA|TRBV12-3/TRBV12-4
CASSFGRGFSSNQPQHF
>TRBJ2-7|NA|TRBV25-1
CASRLGGGTSYEQYF
>TRBJ1-6|TRBD1|TRBV25-1
CASSRTLLAGGVHSPLHF
>TRBJ1-2|NA|TRBV29-1
CSVEGVKGKAGGYTF
>TRBJ2-4|NA|TRBV10-1
CASSETGTYKQYF
>TRBJ2-7|NA|TRBV6-5
CASSYRGEAYEQYF
>TRBJ1-2|NA|TRBV6-1
CASSDLGQGSYGYTF
>TRBJ2-5|TRBD2|TRBV20-1
CSASPTSFGQETQYF
>TRBJ2-7|NA|TRBV12-3/TRBV12-4
CASSSGRARTYEQYF
>TRBJ2-5|NA|TRBV7-2
CASSLEGGGPPETQYF
>TRBJ1-2|NA|TRBV6-1
CATTEIGIYGYTF
>TRBJ2-1|TRBD2|TRBV7-2
CASSLESLAGAREQFF
>TRBJ2-5|NA|TRBV23-1
CASSIGGDQETQYF
>TRBJ2-5|TRBD1|TRBV29-1
CSSGQGGTQYF
>TRBJ1-1|NA|TRBV25-1
CASSEDSMNTEAFF
>TRBJ1-2|NA|TRBV3-1
CASSQEGTPGYTF
>TRBJ1-2|NA|TRBV30
CAWSVIMGYGYTF
>TRBJ2-1|TRBD2|TRBV4-1
CASSQVPSGGSNEQFF
>NA|NA|TRBV28
CASSFHGTYNEQYF
>TRBJ2-1|TRBD2|TRBV7-3
CASSMTSGGGYNEQFF
>TRBJ1-1|NA|TRBV7-9
CASSLRLGLNTEAFF
>TRBJ1-6|NA|TRBV7-8
CASSPATVGSPLHF
>TRBJ1-2|NA|TRBV4-1
CASSRTMGDNYGYTF
>TRBJ2-7|NA|TRBV10-2
CASSDAGSDEQYF
>TRBJ1-2|TRBD1|TRBV18
CASSPPDRGNYGYTF
>TRBJ2-5|TRBD1|TRBV5-1
CASSSTGTGIQETQYF
>TRBJ2-1|NA|TRBV12-3/TRBV12-4
CASSLGSGNNEQFF
>NA|NA|TRBV12-3/TRBV12-4
CASGLFTEQYF
>TRBJ1-6|NA|TRBV25-1
CVSSEFQVWGSPLHF
>TRBJ2-3|TRBD2|TRBV27
CASSTGTSGSRSTDTQYF
>TRBJ1-2|NA|TRBV28
CASTPYYGEGTNYGYTF
>TRBJ1-5|NA|TRBV2
CASRRTDNQPQHF
>TRBJ2-1|NA|TRBV6-2/TRBV6-3
CASSYPPQWEDNEQFF
>TRBJ2-1|TRBD2|TRBV7-9
CASSTSVPGRGFSYNEQFF
>TRBJ1-2|NA|TRBV27
CASSLGWGYGYTF
>TRBJ2-1|NA|TRBV5-1
CASSLDGGGTGQFF
>TRBJ2-1|TRBD2|TRBV27
CASSFRLAGAYGGEQFF
>TRBJ2-1|TRBD2|TRBV29-1
CSVHMSTSGSYNEQFF
>TRBJ2-3|TRBD1|TRBV4-2
CASSQDLNAGQVRPTDTQYF
>TRBJ2-5|TRBD1|TRBV10-3
CAISGTDRVGKTQYF
>TRBJ2-5|NA|TRBV9
CASSPVGAKTQYF
>TRBJ2-7|NA|TRBV27
CAGSLFGGRLYEQYF
>TRBJ2-7|TRBD2|TRBV18
CASSPGLAENNEQYF
>TRBJ1-1|NA|TRBV29-1
CSAYGTAAMNTEAFF
>TRBJ2-1|TRBD2|TRBV25-1
CASMSGGPNEQFF
>TRBJ2-5|TRBD2|TRBV5-1
CASSLMAGLQETQYF
>NA|TRBD2|TRBV14
CASSQGELLAGVREQYF
>TRBJ2-7|NA|TRBV7-9
CASSHSTSGEQYF
>TRBJ2-2|NA|TRBV2
CASSDRSGTGELFF